These 3 T cell receptor beta chains were sequenced from one sample in a study of early T cells in non-severe SARS-CoV-2 infection (dated by TCRdb to the early 2020s). Libraries were prepared through 5' RACE. Sequencing was performed on a NextSeq 500. TCRdb passed the public sequencing reads through fastp at Q25 and MiXCR, retaining productive beta sequences. All rows with the same CDR3 protein become a single entry with the most common DNA and genes. In all, the sample holds 40,000 or so distinct CDR3 sequences, and less than 7% of those were seen once. The ten most abundant clones make up under 15% of the sample. Specimen: whole blood. These TCRs come from an adult who was a healthcare worker with PCR-confirmed SARS-CoV-2 infection or an uninfected control (not recorded which).

The gene calls are TRBV10-2 and TRBJ2-7, with no clear D. CDR1 is WSHSY and CDR2 is SAAADI in the germline V gene. The ends were cut back, 6 bases at V and 6 bases at J, with 6 bases in the middle. This CDR3 spans 10 amino acids. CDR3 sequence reads: CASSGVEQYF. In DNA form, the CDR3 reads TGCGCCAGCAGCGGTGTCGAGCAGTACTTC.

V gene TRBV18 combines with J gene TRBJ1-5; a possible D gene is TRBD1 (5 bases). Germline loops: CDR1 KGHSH, CDR2 LQKENI. V lost 2 bases to trimming and J lost 2 bases, with 7 bases between them. The CDR3 extends over 14 amino acids. The CDR3 is CASSPKGGNQPQHF. CDR3 in DNA: TGTGCCAGCTCACCAAAAGGGGGCAATCAGCCCCAGCATTTT.

This clonotype was counted a few times. This chain connects TRBV27 to TRBJ1-5; 8 nucleotides match TRBD1. Per germline, CDR1 MNHEY and CDR2 SMNVEV (reference sequence). This CDR3 contains 15 residues. Trimming cost V 6 bases and J 4 bases; bases outside gene matches: 8. CDR3 nucleotides: TGTGCCAGCAGAGGAGACAGGGGCACGAATCAGCCCCAGCATTTT. It codes for CASRGDRGTNQPQHF.